These T cell receptor beta chains were read from a single sample in a study of CXCR3-negative and CXCR3-positive naive CD8 T cells. Using the 5' RACE reads, TCRdb records one entry per CDR3 protein without DNA. The sample features about 98,000 distinct CDR3 sequences, with less than 1.1% in its top ten. Sequencing was performed on naive CXCR3+ CD8+ T cells from blood. The source is a human donor in good health. Some clones in this sample may be carry-over from other donors' samples. Each CDR3 is given with its conserved first and last residue.

CDR3 protein	J gene	V gene
CAWLPGQGAYEQYF	TRBJ2-7	TRBV30
CSVEVGGDPTYNEQFF	TRBJ2-1	TRBV29-1
CASSYIRDSHNEQFF	TRBJ2-1	TRBV28
CASSSGGDTIYF	TRBJ1-3	TRBV7-9
CASIPDRVSYEQYF	TRBJ2-7	TRBV5-1
CASSSPVGVGTEAFF	TRBJ1-1	TRBV7-9
CASSLLGTSLVNTEAFF	TRBJ1-1	TRBV5-1
CASSLDGRNIQYF	TRBJ2-4	TRBV13
CASSLIQGGYSGNTIYF	TRBJ1-3	TRBV27
CASTTLAGGAYEQYF	TRBJ2-7	TRBV6-5
CSARARDLGLAGTEAFF	TRBJ1-1	TRBV20-1
CAISAGVTYEQYF	TRBJ2-7	TRBV10-3
CSETGSGNEQFF	TRBJ2-1	TRBV29-1
CASSLEDRGVSEQYF	TRBJ2-7	TRBV5-1
CATSRVRGSGPNEQFF	TRBJ2-1	TRBV15
CSARAGADFYEQYF	TRBJ2-7	TRBV20-1
CASSSREETGPRTYEQYF	TRBJ2-7	TRBV7-9
CASSRQLQGVEAFF	TRBJ1-1	TRBV12-3/TRBV12-4
CAISVDRSSSYEQYF	TRBJ2-7	TRBV10-3
CASRADRSYEQYF	TRBJ2-7	TRBV28
CASSPGTYNQPQHF	TRBJ1-5	TRBV12-3/TRBV12-4